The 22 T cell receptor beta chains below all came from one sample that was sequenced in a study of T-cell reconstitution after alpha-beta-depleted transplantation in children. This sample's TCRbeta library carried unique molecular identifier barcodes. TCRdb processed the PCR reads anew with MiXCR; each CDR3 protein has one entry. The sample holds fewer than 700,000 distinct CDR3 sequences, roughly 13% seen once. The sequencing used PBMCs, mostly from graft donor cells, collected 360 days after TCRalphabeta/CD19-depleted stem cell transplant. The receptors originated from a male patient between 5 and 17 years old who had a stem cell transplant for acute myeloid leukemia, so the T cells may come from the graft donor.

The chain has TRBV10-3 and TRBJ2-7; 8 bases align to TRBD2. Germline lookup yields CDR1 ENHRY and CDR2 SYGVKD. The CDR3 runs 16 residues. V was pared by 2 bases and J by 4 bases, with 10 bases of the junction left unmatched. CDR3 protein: CAISEPAGTRRYEQYF. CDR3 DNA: TGTGCCATCAGTGAGCCGGCCGGGACTAGACGATACGAGCAGTACTTC.

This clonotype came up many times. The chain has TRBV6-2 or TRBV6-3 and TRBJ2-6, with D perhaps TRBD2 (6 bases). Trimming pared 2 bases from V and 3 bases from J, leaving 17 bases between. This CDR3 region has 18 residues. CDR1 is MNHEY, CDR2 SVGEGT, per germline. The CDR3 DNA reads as TGTGCCAGCAGTTACGACGACGGGACTCTACGTGGGGCCAACGTCCTGACTTTC. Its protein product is CASSYDDGTLRGANVLTF.

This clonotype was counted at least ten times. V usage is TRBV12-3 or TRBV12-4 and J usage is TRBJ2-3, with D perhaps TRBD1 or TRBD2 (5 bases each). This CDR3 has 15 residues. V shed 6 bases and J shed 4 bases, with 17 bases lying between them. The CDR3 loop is CASSPARGWADTQYF. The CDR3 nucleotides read TGTGCCAGCAGCCCAGCGAGGGGATGGGCAGATACGCAGTATTTT.

The CDR3: CASNYAPTDTQYF. As DNA, the CDR3 is TGTGCCTCGAATTATGCGCCCACAGATACGCAGTATTTT. This chain uses TRBV7-2 with TRBJ2-3; D is unclear. The length of the CDR3 is 13 residues. CDR1 SGHTA and CDR2 FQGNSA come from the germline V gene. Trimming took 11 bases from V and 2 from J, leaving 14 bases between them.

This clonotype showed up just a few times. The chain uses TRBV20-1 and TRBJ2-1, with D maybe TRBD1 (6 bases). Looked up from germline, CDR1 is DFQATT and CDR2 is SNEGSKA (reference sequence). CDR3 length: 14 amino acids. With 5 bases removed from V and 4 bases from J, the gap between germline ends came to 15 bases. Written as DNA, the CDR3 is TGCAGTGCTGGCGACAGGAGTTTTTACAATGAGCAGTTCTTC. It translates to CSAGDRSFYNEQFF.

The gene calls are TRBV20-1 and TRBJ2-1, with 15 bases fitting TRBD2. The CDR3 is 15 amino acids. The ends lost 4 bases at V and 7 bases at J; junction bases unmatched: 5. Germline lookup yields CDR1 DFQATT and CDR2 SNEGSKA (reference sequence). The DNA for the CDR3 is TGCAGTGCTACCGGGACTAGCGGGAGGATGAATGAGCAGTTCTTC. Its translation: CSATGTSGRMNEQFF.

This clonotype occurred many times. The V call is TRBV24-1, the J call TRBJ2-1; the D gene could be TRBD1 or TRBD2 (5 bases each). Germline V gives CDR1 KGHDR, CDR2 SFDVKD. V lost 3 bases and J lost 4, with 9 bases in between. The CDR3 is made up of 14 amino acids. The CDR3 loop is CATSDRDRYNEQFF. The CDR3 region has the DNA TGTGCCACCAGTGATCGGGACCGATACAATGAGCAGTTCTTC.

CDR3: CTLQGSTGELFF. DNA for the CDR3: TGCACTTTACAGGGGAGCACCGGGGAGCTGTTTTTT. The V call is TRBV20-1, the J call TRBJ2-2; TRBD1 aligns across 7 bases. The CDR3 length is 12 residues. Looked up from germline, CDR1 is DFQATT and CDR2 is SNEGSKA (reference sequence).

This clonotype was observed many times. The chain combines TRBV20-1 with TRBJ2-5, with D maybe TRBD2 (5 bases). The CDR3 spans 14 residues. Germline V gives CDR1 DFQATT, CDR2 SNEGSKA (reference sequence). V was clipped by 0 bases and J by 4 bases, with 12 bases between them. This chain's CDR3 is CSARERRLPETQYF. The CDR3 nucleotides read TGCAGTGCTAGAGAACGAAGACTACCAGAGACCCAGTACTTC.

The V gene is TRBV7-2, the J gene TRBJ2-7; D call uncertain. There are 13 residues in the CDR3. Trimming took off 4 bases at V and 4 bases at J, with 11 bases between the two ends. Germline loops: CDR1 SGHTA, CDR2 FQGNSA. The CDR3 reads CASSYDTVYEQYF. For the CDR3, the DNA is TGTGCCAGCAGCTACGATACAGTTTACGAGCAGTACTTC.

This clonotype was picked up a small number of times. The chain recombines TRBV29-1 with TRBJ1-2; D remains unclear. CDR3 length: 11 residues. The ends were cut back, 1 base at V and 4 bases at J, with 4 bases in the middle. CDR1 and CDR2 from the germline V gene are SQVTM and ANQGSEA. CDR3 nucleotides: TGCAGCGTTGAAGTGAGCTATGGCTACACCTTC. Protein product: CSVEVSYGYTF.

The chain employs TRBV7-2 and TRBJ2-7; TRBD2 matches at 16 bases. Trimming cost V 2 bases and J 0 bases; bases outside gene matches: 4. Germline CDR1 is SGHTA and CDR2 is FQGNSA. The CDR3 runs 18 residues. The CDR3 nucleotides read TGTGCCAGCAGCTTACCGGGACTAGCGGGAGGGGTCTCCTACGAGCAGTACTTC. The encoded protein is CASSLPGLAGGVSYEQYF.

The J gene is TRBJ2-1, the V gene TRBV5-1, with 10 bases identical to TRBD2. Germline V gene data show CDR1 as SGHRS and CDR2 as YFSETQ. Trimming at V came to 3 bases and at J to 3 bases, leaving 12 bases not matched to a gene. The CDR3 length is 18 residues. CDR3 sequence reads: CASSSGSRTSGYYNEQFF. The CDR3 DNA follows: TGCGCCAGCAGCTCAGGATCCCGGACTAGCGGTTACTACAATGAGCAGTTCTTC.

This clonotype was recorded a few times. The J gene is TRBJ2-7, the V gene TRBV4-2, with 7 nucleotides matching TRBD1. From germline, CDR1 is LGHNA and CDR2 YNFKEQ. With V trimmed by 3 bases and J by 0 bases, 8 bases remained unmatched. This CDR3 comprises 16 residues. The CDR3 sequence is CASSHDRDSRSYEQYF. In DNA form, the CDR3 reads TGTGCCAGCAGCCATGACCGGGACAGCCGCTCCTACGAGCAGTACTTC.

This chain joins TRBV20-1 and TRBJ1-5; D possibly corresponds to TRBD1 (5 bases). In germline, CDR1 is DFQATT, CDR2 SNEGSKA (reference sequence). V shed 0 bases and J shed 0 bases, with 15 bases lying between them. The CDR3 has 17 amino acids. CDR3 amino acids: CSARDHGDRYSNQPQHF. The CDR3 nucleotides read TGCAGTGCTAGAGATCACGGTGACAGATATAGCAATCAGCCCCAGCATTTT.

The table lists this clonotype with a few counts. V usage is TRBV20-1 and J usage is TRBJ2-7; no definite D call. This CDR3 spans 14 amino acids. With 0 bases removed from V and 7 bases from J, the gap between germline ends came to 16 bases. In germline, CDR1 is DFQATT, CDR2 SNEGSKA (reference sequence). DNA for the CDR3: TGCAGTGCTAGAGATAACCGATCGCCGGTGGAGCAGTACTTC. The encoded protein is CSARDNRSPVEQYF.

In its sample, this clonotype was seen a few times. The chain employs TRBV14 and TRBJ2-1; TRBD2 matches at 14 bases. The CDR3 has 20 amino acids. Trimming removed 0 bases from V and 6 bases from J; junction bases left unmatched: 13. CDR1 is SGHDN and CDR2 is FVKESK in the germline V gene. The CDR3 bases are TGTGCCAGCAGCCAAGATGCCCCCTATTGGACTAGCGGGAGGTCCAATGAGCAGTTCTTC. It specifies CASSQDAPYWTSGRSNEQFF.

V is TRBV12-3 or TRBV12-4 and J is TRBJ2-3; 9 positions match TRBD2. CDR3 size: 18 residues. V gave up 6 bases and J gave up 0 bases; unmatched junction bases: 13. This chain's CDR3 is CASSPDSGSLPSTDTQYF. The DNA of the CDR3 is TGTGCCAGCAGCCCGGATAGCGGGAGCCTACCTAGCACAGATACGCAGTATTTT.

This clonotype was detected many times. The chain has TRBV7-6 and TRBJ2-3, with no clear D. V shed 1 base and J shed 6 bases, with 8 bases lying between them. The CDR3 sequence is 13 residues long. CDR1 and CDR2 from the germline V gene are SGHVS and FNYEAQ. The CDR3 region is CASSLGPGDTQYF. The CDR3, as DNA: TGTGCCAGCAGCTTAGGGCCCGGGGATACGCAGTATTTT. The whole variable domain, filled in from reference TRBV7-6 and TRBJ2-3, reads GAGVSQSPRYKVTKRGQDVALRCDPISGHVSLYWYRQALGQGPEFLTYFNYEAQQDKSGLPNDRFSAERPEGSISTLTIQRTEQRDSAMYRCASSLGPGDTQYFGPGTRLTVL.

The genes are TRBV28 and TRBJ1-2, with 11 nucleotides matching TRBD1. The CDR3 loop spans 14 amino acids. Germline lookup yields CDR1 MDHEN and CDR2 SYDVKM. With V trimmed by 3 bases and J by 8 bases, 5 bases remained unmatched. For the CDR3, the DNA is TGTGCCAGCAGTTTCGGGACAGGGGGGTACGGCTACACCTTC. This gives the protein CASSFGTGGYGYTF.

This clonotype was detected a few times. CDR3 sequence: CASSAGTQNEQFF. The CDR3 DNA reads as TGTGCCAGCAGCGCCGGGACCCAGAATGAGCAGTTCTTC. The chain links TRBV2 to TRBJ2-1; perhaps D is TRBD1 or TRBD2 (5 bases each). The germline V and J ends were trimmed by 6 bases and 7 bases, with 13 bases remaining between them. This CDR3 region has 13 residues. Germline V gene sequence: CDR1 SNHLY, CDR2 FYNNEI.

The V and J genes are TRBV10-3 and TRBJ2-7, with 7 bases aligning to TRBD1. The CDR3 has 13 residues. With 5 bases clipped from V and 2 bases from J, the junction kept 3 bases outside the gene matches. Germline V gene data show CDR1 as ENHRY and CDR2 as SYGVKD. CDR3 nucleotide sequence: TGTGCCATCAGTCTCGGACAGGCCTACGAGCAGTACTTC. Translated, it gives CAISLGQAYEQYF.